Listed here is a single T cell receptor (beta chain). These data belong to a study of shared clonotypes between healthy human individuals. CD45RO negativity and positive selection for CCR7 defined naive CD8 cells, a population that excluded terminally differentiated effector memory CD45RA+ cells. The assay was immunoSEQ multiplex PCR, and TCRdb's table has in-frame clones only and misses some. Of about 2.2 million clones listed, approximately 92% are singletons. The specimen was naive CD8+ T cells from PBMCs. The sequence was obtained from a man between 18 and 29 years old in good health. Some clones in this sample may be carry-over from other donors' samples.

CDR3 DNA: TGTGCCAGCAGCTCCGAGGCAGGGGGATTCACTGAAGCTTTCTTT. It is translated as CASSSEAGGFTEAFF. The rearrangement joins TRBV11-3 to TRBJ1-1; 7 bases are shared with TRBD1. The J segment lost 4 bases and the V segment lost 4 bases, leaving 9 bases of the junction unmatched. The germline gives CDR1 SGHNT, CDR2 YENEEA. CDR3 size: 15 residues.